A single sample is the source of the 20 T cell receptor beta chains below, sequenced in a study of blood T cell repertoires in COVID-19. Clones were sequenced by immunoSEQ multiplex PCR, and TCRdb holds only the in-frame ones, with some missing. The table has a few hundred thousand clones, roughly 90% seen once; the top ten hold over 3.5%. Sequencing used PBMCs or T cells enriched from blood (not recorded which). Receptor source: a woman under 30 with acute COVID-19.

This clone was counted only a few times. The V and J genes are TRBV12-3 or TRBV12-4 and TRBJ1-2; D ambiguous. CDR3 length equals 11 residues. With 11 bases removed from V and 8 bases from J, the gap between germline ends came to 15 bases. As DNA, the CDR3 is TGTGCCTTCCAACCTCCCAGGGGCTACACCTTC. Amino acids: CAFQPPRGYTF.

The chain has TRBV28 and TRBJ1-5; D may be TRBD1 (6 bases). Trimming removed 4 bases from V and 1 base from J, with 14 bases in between. The CDR3 runs 16 residues. Germline CDR1 MDHEN, CDR2 SYDVKM. The CDR3 sequence is CASSSSTGTSNQPQHF. The CDR3, as DNA: TGTGCCAGCAGTTCCTCCACCGGGACAAGCAATCAGCCCCAGCATTTT.

The J gene is TRBJ1-1, the V gene TRBV12-3 or TRBV12-4; the D is unclear. The CDR3 runs 13 residues. V shed 6 bases and J shed 0 bases, with 8 bases lying between them. CDR3 DNA: TGTGCCAGCAGCCGCGATTTGAACACTGAAGCTTTCTTT. This translates into CASSRDLNTEAFF.

A word on this clone: Other DNA sequences of this sample code for an identical CDR3. V gene TRBV27 combines with J gene TRBJ1-1; tentatively, D is TRBD1 (5 bases). The CDR3 contains 13 residues. V was trimmed by 3 bases and J by 1 base, leaving 6 bases between them. Germline lookup yields CDR1 MNHEY and CDR2 SMNVEV (reference sequence). The CDR3 bases are TGTGCCAGCAGTTTCAGGGAGAACACTGAAGCTTTCTTT. Translation: CASSFRENTEAFF.

The chain recombines TRBV19 with TRBJ1-3; 10 bases are a match to TRBD1. V lost 3 bases to trimming and J lost 0 bases; unmatched junction nucleotides: 11. CDR1 and CDR2 from the germline V gene are LNHDA and SQIVND (reference sequence). This CDR3 is 19 amino acids long. The CDR3 here is CASSIWGQGISSSGNTIYF. The DNA of the CDR3 is TGTGCCAGTAGTATTTGGGGACAGGGGATATCGAGCTCTGGAAACACCATATATTTT.

The rearrangement uses TRBV28 and TRBJ2-3; 10 bases map to TRBD2. Per germline, CDR1 MDHEN and CDR2 SYDVKM. This CDR3 is built from 15 residues. J gave up 4 bases and V 5 bases, and 6 bases lay outside the gene matches. For the CDR3, the DNA is TGTGCCAGCAGTACCCGGAGCGGGAGGGCAGATACGCAGTATTTT. It codes for CASSTRSGRADTQYF.

The V and J genes are TRBV5-1 and TRBJ1-5; 7 bases match TRBD1. The trim removed 4 bases at V and 5 bases at J, leaving 9 bases unmatched. Germline CDR1 is SGHRS and CDR2 is YFSETQ. This CDR3 has 15 residues. The CDR3 region has the DNA TGCGCCAGCAGCCTCGGGACAGTGGAGGATCAGCCCCAGCATTTT. Translating gives CASSLGTVEDQPQHF.

The rearrangement links TRBV14 to TRBJ2-7; a weak D match, TRBD1 (5 bases). Germline lookup yields CDR1 SGHDN and CDR2 FVKESK. Trimming cost V 1 base and J 0 bases, with 13 bases left between them. The CDR3 runs to 16 residues. The CDR3 coding sequence is TGTGCCAGCAGCCAAGTAAGGGGTCCCCGCTCCTACGAGCAGTACTTC. Translating gives CASSQVRGPRSYEQYF. The entire variable domain, with the rest obtained from reference TRBV14 and TRBJ2-7, is as follows: EAGVTQFPSHSVIEKGQTVTLRCDPISGHDNLYWYRRVMGKEIKFLLHFVKESKQDESGMPNNRFLAERTGGTYSTLKVQPAELEDSGVYFCASSQVRGPRSYEQYFGPGTRLTVT.

CDR3 DNA sequence: TGCGCCAGCAGCCAACAAACAGGGGTCGTCACTGAAGCTTTCTTT. Encoded protein: CASSQQTGVVTEAFF. The chain joins TRBV5-1 to TRBJ1-1; 7 nucleotides line up with TRBD1. The V and J ends lost 4 bases and 4 bases, in that order; junction bases with no gene match: 10. Germline CDR1 and CDR2: SGHRS and YFSETQ. The CDR3 is made up of 15 amino acids.

This rearrangement joins TRBV28 to TRBJ1-6; D perhaps matches TRBD1 (6 bases). The CDR3 consists of 16 residues. Germline V gene data show CDR1 as MDHEN and CDR2 as SYDVKM. Trimming took 6 bases from V and 8 from J, leaving 20 bases between them. The CDR3 protein is CASRHGQGRGDSPLHF. Written as DNA, the CDR3 is TGTGCCAGCAGGCACGGCCAGGGGCGCGGTGATTCACCCCTCCACTTT.

The chain uses TRBV28 and TRBJ2-4; D remains ambiguous. The CDR3 length is 13 residues. Trimming took 6 bases from V and 0 from J, leaving 6 bases between them. The germline gives CDR1 MDHEN, CDR2 SYDVKM. The CDR3 sequence is CASSLLAKNIQYF. The DNA for the CDR3 is TGTGCCAGCAGCCTCCTAGCCAAAAACATTCAGTACTTC. The full variable domain, completed using reference TRBV28 and TRBJ2-4, is DVKVTQSSRYLVKRTGEKVFLECVQDMDHENMFWYRQDPGLGLRLIYFSYDVKMKEKGDIPEGYSVSREKKERFSLILESASTNQTSMYLCASSLLAKNIQYFGAGTRLSVL.

CDR3 coding DNA: TGTGCCAGCAGTTTAGCTGGGACAGTTTATAGCAATCAGCCCCAGCATTTT. Its translation: CASSLAGTVYSNQPQHF. J is TRBJ1-5 and V is TRBV28; 7 nucleotides align to TRBD1. V lost 2 bases, J lost 0 bases, and 7 bases stayed unmatched. This CDR3 spans 17 amino acids. Germline values: CDR1 MDHEN, CDR2 SYDVKM.

The chain joins TRBV18 to TRBJ2-4, with 7 nucleotides matching TRBD2. Germline assignment: CDR1 KGHSH and CDR2 LQKENI. The trim removed 0 bases at V and 4 bases at J, leaving 6 bases unmatched. The CDR3 is 16 residues long. CDR3 sequence: CASSPPGTNPKNIQYF. CDR3 nucleotides: TGTGCCAGCTCACCACCGGGGACTAATCCAAAAAACATTCAGTACTTC.

This chain uses TRBV4-2 with TRBJ1-2, with 10 bases identical to TRBD1. Trimming took 6 bases from V and 6 from J; bases not matched to a gene: 10. Germline loops: CDR1 LGHNA, CDR2 YNFKEQ. The CDR3 runs 15 residues. The CDR3 protein is CASSLDRGQRNGYTF. The CDR3 DNA is TGTGCCAGCAGTCTAGACAGGGGGCAAAGAAATGGCTACACCTTC.

The chain is built from TRBV2 and TRBJ2-3, with TRBD2 as a possible D gene (6 bases). Germline values: CDR1 SNHLY, CDR2 FYNNEI. CDR3 size: 15 residues. Trimming cost V 4 bases and J 3 bases, with 14 bases left between them. The CDR3 DNA follows: TGTGCCAGCAGTGCGAGGCTAGCGTTTACAGATACGCAGTATTTT. Protein: CASSARLAFTDTQYF. The whole variable domain, remainder taken from reference TRBV2 and TRBJ2-3, is EPEVTQTPSHQVTQMGQEVILRCVPISNHLYFYWYRQILGQKVEFLVSFYNNEISEKSEIFDDQFSVERPDGSNFTLKIRSTKLEDSAMYFCASSARLAFTDTQYFGPGTRLTVL.

This chain links TRBV27 with TRBJ2-2; the D is unclear. The CDR3 is 16 residues long. V shed 0 bases and J shed 2 bases, with 10 bases lying between them. CDR1 is MNHEY and CDR2 is SMNVEV in the germline V gene (reference sequence). In DNA form, the CDR3 reads TGTGCCAGCAGTTTATCGGTAAACGGTAACACCGGGGAGCTGTTTTTT. The encoded protein is CASSLSVNGNTGELFF.

J is TRBJ2-5 and V is TRBV11-2; possibly TRBD1 for D (5 bases). Trimming left V 4 bases short and J 0 bases short, with 15 bases between. Germline V gene data show CDR1 as SGHAT and CDR2 as FQNNGV. This CDR3 is built from 16 residues. The CDR3 DNA sequence: TGTGCCAGCAGCTCCCCGCAGGGTCAATACCAAGAGACCCAGTACTTC. As protein: CASSSPQGQYQETQYF.

The chain is built from TRBV5-1 and TRBJ2-5; D not resolved. V lost 3 bases to trimming and J lost 0 bases, with 6 bases between them. This CDR3 spans 13 amino acids. Looked up from germline, CDR1 is SGHRS and CDR2 is YFSETQ. CDR3 loop: CASSSMYQETQYF. DNA of the CDR3: TGCGCCAGCAGCTCCATGTACCAAGAGACCCAGTACTTC.

This chain joins TRBV15 and TRBJ2-5, with 12 bases lining up with TRBD2. V lost 5 bases to trimming and J lost 5 bases; unmatched junction nucleotides: 6. The CDR3 contains 15 residues. Germline CDR1 and CDR2: LNHNV and YYDKDF (reference sequence). This CDR3 reads CATSLGLAGRETQYF. CDR3 nucleotides: TGTGCCACCAGCTTAGGACTAGCGGGAAGGGAGACCCAGTACTTC.

A remark on this clone: Other DNA sequences within the sample encode an identical CDR3. This chain joins TRBV27 and TRBJ1-1, with TRBD1 identical over 7 bases. This CDR3 region has 11 residues. In germline, CDR1 is MNHEY, CDR2 SMNVEV (reference sequence). V shed 4 bases and J 12 bases; nucleotides not matched to a gene: 5. The CDR3 DNA follows: TGTGCCAGCAGTTCACAGGGGTTGCCTTTCTTT. Its protein is CASSSQGLPFF.